This TCR beta chain was profiled in a study of blood T cell repertoires in COVID-19. About the study: Samples taken during acute and convalescent COVID-19 were collected in the United States, Italy and Spain. The cDNA or gDNA used as material had been derived from T cells, B-cell-depleted T cells, or PBMCs.

This CDR3 has 14 amino acids. The V and J ends lost 0 bases and 4 bases respectively, with 10 bases between them. Germline V gene data show CDR1 as SGHRS and CDR2 as YFSETQ. There are a few counts of this clone. Original processing notes: Reference gene primer amplification yielded estimated nucleated cell counts. Generated by immunoSEQ multiplex PCR, the TCRdb table keeps only in-frame clones and is missing some. V, J and clone size are taken as reported in that table, and D and trimming were inferred from the DNA itself. The table lists 55,000 to 80,000 clones, about 81% of them singletons. The sequenced sample consisted of peripheral blood. The TCR was taken from a human donor in a cohort sampled during active COVID-19. The chain uses TRBV5-1 and TRBJ1-2; a weak D match, TRBD1 (5 bases). CDR3 DNA: TGCGCCAGCAGCTTGGGAGCCGGGGGCTATGGCTACACCTTC. This sequence encodes CASSLGAGGYGYTF.